This entry describes one TCR beta chain. Its matching antigen is unknown. A junction boundary mismatches the germline segment, possibly from a read error. Donors gave 8 to 10 milliliters of peripheral blood apiece. The data are from a study of blood T cells in healthy people across ages. Germline CDR1 reads MGHRA; CDR2 reads YSYEKL. The CDR3 has 14 amino acids. The study's findings and limits: Fewer expanded clones and more diversity marked long-lived versus aged donors. Researchers judged that diversity estimates from one million T cells fell short of true values.

Sample-barcoded 5' priming and a J-beta primer mix drove a second PCR of about 6 to 12 cycles. From the 5' RACE reads, TCRdb called clonotypes with MiXCR, one entry per CDR3 protein. The sample records about 1.6 million distinct CDR3 sequences, almost 35% being singletons. J is TRBJ2-2 and V is TRBV4-1; D may be TRBD2 (5 bases). Sequencing was carried out using blood. The sequence came from a woman aged 30 to 39 in good health. CDR3 protein: CASSHLGNPGELFF. The CDR3 DNA is TGCGCCAGCAGCCACCTCGGGAACCCCGGGGAGCTGTTTTTT.